This TCR beta chain is drawn from a study of cytomegalovirus exposure and HLA in healthy donors. The V gene lost 5 bases and the J gene lost 2 bases, with 16 bases spanning the gap. Germline assignment: CDR1 PRHDT and CDR2 FYEKMQ (reference sequence). The CDR3 is 16 amino acids. Use of 60 Vbeta and 13 Jbeta primers characterized the PCR. Produced via immunoSEQ multiplex PCR; TCRdb's table is partial and in-frame only. The sample has about 180,000 clones, more than 65% seen once. The study's findings and limits: When the data were analyzed later, several of the most significant clusters appeared to be linked to common viral pathogens.

About this clone itself: Its specificity is unknown.

The clonotype comes from a man in his thirties or forties in good health and CMV-seronegative. Sample: PBMCs. V is TRBV13 and J is TRBJ1-3; no clear D gene. The CDR3 here is CASSGGGVGTGNTIYF. The CDR3 DNA reads as TGTGCCAGCAGCGGAGGTGGGGTGGGGACTGGAAACACCATATATTTT.